One and the same sample provided the 28 T cell receptor beta chains below, sequenced in a study of regulatory T cells in long-lasting Graves disease. The TCR beta library used iRepertoire HTBI primers with Arm-PCR amplification of CDR3. TCRdb called the multiplex PCR reads again in MiXCR, with one record for every CDR3 protein. Among a few hundred thousand distinct CDR3 sequences listed, about 18% were seen once. Time point reported: newly diagnosed GD, antithyroid drugs for less than 3 months. PBMC-extracted RNA yielded the TCR library. These data were also reused for a study on T cells in Graves' hyperthyroidism and ophthalmopathy.

This sample comprised peripheral blood mononuclear cells (PBMCs), obtained at new diagnosis, from a patient treated with antithyroid drugs. These receptors came from a woman in her twenties or thirties with Graves disease.

The chain uses TRBV7-8 and TRBJ2-1, with 11 bases matching TRBD2. The CDR3 runs 15 residues. CDR1 is SGHVS and CDR2 is FQNEAQ in the germline V gene. Trimming removed 5 bases from V and 9 bases from J; junction bases left unmatched: 9. Here the CDR3 DNA reads TGTGCCAGCAGCAAAGCGGCTAGCGGGGGGCGTGAGCAGTTCTTC. Its translation: CASSKAASGGREQFF.

This clonotype was counted many times. V is TRBV12-3 or TRBV12-4 and J is TRBJ1-1; D uncertain. Between the trimmed V and J ends, which lost 6 bases and 1 base, there was a span of 9 bases. CDR3 length: 13 residues. CDR3 protein: CASRAVGNTEAFF. CDR3 coding DNA: TGTGCCAGCAGGGCCGTGGGGAACACTGAAGCTTTCTTT.

In this sample, this clonotype turned up many times. This chain joins TRBV3-1 and TRBJ1-1; D is unresolved. CDR1 and CDR2 (germline): LGHDT, YNNKEL (reference sequence). There are 14 residues in the CDR3. Trimming pared 3 bases from V and 1 base from J, leaving 9 bases between. For the CDR3, the DNA is TGTGCCAGCAGCCATACGACATCGAACACTGAAGCTTTCTTT. Translation gives CASSHTTSNTEAFF.

V is TRBV7-9 and J is TRBJ1-2, with no clear D. CDR1 is SEHNR and CDR2 is FQNEAQ in the germline V gene (reference sequence). The CDR3 is 13 residues long. V was cut by 7 bases and J by 4 bases, with 13 bases left in between. The CDR3 sequence is CASIPDSLYGYTF. CDR3 nucleotide sequence: TGTGCCAGCATCCCAGACTCCCTCTATGGCTACACCTTC.

This clonotype was observed many times. The chain has TRBV20-1 and TRBJ2-3; TRBD2 matches at 7 bases. V trimming: 1 base; J trimming: 0 bases; junction bases outside the gene matches: 10. The CDR3 totals 17 residues. The germline V gene has CDR1 DFQATT and CDR2 SNEGSKA (reference sequence). In DNA, the CDR3 is TGCAGTGCTAGAGCAACCTATGCGGGGGATAGCACAGATACGCAGTATTTT. It encodes CSARATYAGDSTDTQYF.

With regard to this clonotype: Given the absence of the conserved phenylalanine or tryptophan at the CDR3 end, a read error is likely. Because the CDR3's place on the DNA is in doubt, the DNA is left out and the CDR3 is given as listed by TCRdb. This sequence joins TRBV10-3 and TRBJ2-7; TRBD1, as called in the table, went unchecked against the DNA. The CDR3 contains 12 residues when both ends are counted. The germline V gene has CDR1 ENHRY and CDR2 SYGVKD. The CDR3 here is CAISRGRGDHSL.

This clonotype was counted between two and nine times. The J gene is TRBJ2-2, the V gene TRBV5-5; unclear D gene. The V end lost 1 base, the J end lost 3 bases, and 13 bases lay between the germline ends. The length of the CDR3 is 16 residues. Per germline, CDR1 SGHKS and CDR2 YYEKEE (reference sequence). The CDR3 nucleotides are TGTGCCAGCAGCTTGATGTTCTCCTCCTACACCGGGGAGCTGTTTTTT. It yields the protein CASSLMFSSYTGELFF.

At least ten counts were recorded for this clonotype. The chain recombines TRBV7-3 with TRBJ1-1, with no clear D. V lost 7 bases and J lost 5, with 14 bases in between. This CDR3 is 13 amino acids long. Germline V gives CDR1 SGHTA, CDR2 FQGTGA. The CDR3 DNA sequence: TGTGCCAGCAACACGGGCGACCAAACTGAAGCTTTCTTT. This gives the protein CASNTGDQTEAFF.

This clonotype was counted a few times. This may be a read error: a much more frequent sequence differs by one nucleotide. The rearrangement joins TRBV16 to TRBJ2-7, with TRBD1 matching over 10 bases. CDR1 and CDR2 (germline): KGHSY, FQNENV. The CDR3 loop spans 15 amino acids. CDR3 DNA sequence: TGTGCCAGCACCCAGTTGGGACAGGGGTCCTACGAGCAGTGCTTC. It codes for CASTQLGQGSYEQCF.

A remark on this clonotype: A much larger clone is a single base away; this may be a read error. The chain recombines TRBV10-3 with TRBJ2-1, with TRBD2 matching over 8 bases. The germline V gene has CDR1 ENHRY and CDR2 SYGVKD. There are 13 residues in the CDR3. The V gene end was trimmed by 6 bases and the J gene end by 6 bases; junction bases not matched to a gene: 4. CDR3 nucleotides: TGTGCCATCAGCCAGGGACTAGTCAATGAGCAGTTCTTC. The encoded protein is CAISQGLVNEQFF.

This clonotype has ten or more counts. The chain couples TRBV28 to TRBJ1-2, with D uncertain. V shed 6 bases and J shed 4 bases, with 15 bases lying between them. This CDR3 has 14 residues. Germline loops: CDR1 MDHEN, CDR2 SYDVKM. The CDR3 DNA follows: TGTGCCAGCAGACCCCCCGCAGTCTTCTATGGCTACACCTTC. Amino acid sequence: CASRPPAVFYGYTF.

This clonotype was seen at least ten times. The chain links TRBV6-1 to TRBJ1-4; TRBD1 might be the D (5 bases). CDR3 length: 15 amino acids. Germline lookup yields CDR1 MNHNS and CDR2 SASEGT. The V end was cut by 6 bases, the J end by 4 bases, with 15 bases between. The CDR3 coding sequence is TGTGCCAGCAGACGGGACTCCCGGGTTAATGAAAAACTGTTTTTT. It encodes CASRRDSRVNEKLFF.

The genes are TRBV5-1 and TRBJ2-1, with 7 nucleotides matching TRBD2. Looked up from germline, CDR1 is SGHRS and CDR2 is YFSETQ. This CDR3 spans 15 amino acids. V was clipped by 4 bases and J by 8 bases; unmatched bases: 12. CDR3 sequence (DNA): TGCGCCAGCAGCCCGGTGGGCAGGGAGGGCGATGAGCAGTTCTTC. This translates into CASSPVGREGDEQFF.

In its sample, this clonotype was seen many times. The chain uses TRBV7-2 and TRBJ2-1; 10 nucleotides line up with TRBD1. This CDR3 has 15 residues. Germline V lookup: CDR1 SGHTA, CDR2 FQGNSA. Losses at the gene ends were 1 base for V and 6 bases for J; bases not matched to a gene: 3. The CDR3 loop reads CASSLVTGGSNEQFF. CDR3 nucleotides: TGTGCCAGCAGCTTAGTGACAGGGGGCTCCAATGAGCAGTTCTTC.

The sample holds many counts of this clonotype. The chain recombines TRBV12-3 or TRBV12-4 with TRBJ2-2; the D gene is possibly TRBD2 (7 bases). V was cut by 3 bases and J by 7 bases, with 15 bases left in between. The CDR3 is made up of 15 amino acids. DNA of the CDR3: TGTGCCAGCAGTTTGGGGGGGCCTGGGGGCGGGGAGCTGTTTTTT. Amino acid sequence: CASSLGGPGGGELFF.

In its sample, this clonotype was seen many times. The chain carries TRBV4-1 and TRBJ1-2, with 8 bases matching TRBD1. Germline values: CDR1 MGHRA, CDR2 YSYEKL. This CDR3 comprises 16 residues. With 2 bases clipped from V and 6 bases from J, the junction kept 11 bases outside the gene matches. The CDR3 sequence: CASSQNSGGRGNGYTF. CDR3 nucleotide sequence: TGCGCCAGCAGCCAAAATTCAGGGGGCCGGGGAAATGGCTACACCTTC.

This clonotype was counted a few times. It differs at one base from a far larger clone, so likely a read error. This sequence joins TRBV7-9 and TRBJ2-7; D perhaps matches TRBD2 (6 bases). The CDR3 has 12 amino acids. Germline CDR1 reads SEHNR; CDR2 reads FQNEAQ (reference sequence). Deletions cut 3 bases from V and 6 bases from J, with 9 bases between. CDR3 in amino acids: CASSLGTCEQYF. CDR3 DNA: TGTGCCAGCAGCTTGGGGACTTGCGAGCAGTACTTC.

The V and J genes are TRBV5-1 and TRBJ1-6; TRBD1 is a possible D gene (6 bases). Germline V gene sequence: CDR1 SGHRS, CDR2 YFSETQ. This CDR3 is built from 17 residues. V was trimmed by 4 bases and J by 10 bases, leaving 24 bases between them. This CDR3 reads CASSIEYLGQKESPLHF. Here the CDR3 DNA reads TGCGCCAGCAGCATCGAGTACCTCGGACAGAAGGAATCACCCCTCCACTTT.

As to this clonotype: It may be a read error: a sequence one base away is much more abundant. This chain uses TRBV6-1 with TRBJ1-4; 7 positions match TRBD1. Germline CDR1 is MNHNS and CDR2 is SASEGT. There are 15 residues in the CDR3. The V segment lost 6 bases and the J segment 5 bases; nucleotides outside the gene matches: 9. In DNA form, the CDR3 reads TGTGCCAGCAGCAAATCCGGGACAGCGAATGAAAAACTGTTTTTT. Translated: CASSKSGTANEKLFF.

This clonotype was observed at least ten times. The chain joins TRBV11-1 to TRBJ2-3; D is unresolved. Trimming took off 1 base at V and 4 bases at J, with 12 bases between the two ends. This CDR3 region has 15 residues. Germline V gene data show CDR1 as SGHAT and CDR2 as FQDESV (reference sequence). CDR3 coding DNA: TGTGCCAGCAGCTTAGGGTCGAGAGCCGCAGATACGCAGTATTTT. This sequence encodes CASSLGSRAADTQYF.

The chain links TRBV19 to TRBJ1-6; maybe TRBD1 (5 bases). CDR3 length: 14 residues. V gave up 2 bases and J gave up 13 bases, with 15 bases separating them. Per the germline V gene, CDR1 is LNHDA and CDR2 is SQIVND (reference sequence). CDR3 residues: CASSISGPFSPLHF. CDR3 coding DNA: TGTGCCAGTAGTATATCGGGGCCGTTCAGTCCCCTCCACTTT.

At least ten counts were recorded for this clonotype. The rearrangement uses TRBV7-9 and TRBJ1-1, with D possibly being TRBD1 (6 bases). V was trimmed by 6 bases and J by 0 bases, leaving 11 bases between them. This CDR3 has 14 amino acids. Germline CDR1 and CDR2: SEHNR and FQNEAQ (reference sequence). As DNA, the CDR3 is TGTGCCAGCAGAACCGGGACACTGAACACTGAAGCTTTCTTT. This translates into CASRTGTLNTEAFF.

This clonotype was recorded at least ten times. V and J are TRBV7-9 and TRBJ2-3; D not resolved. In germline, CDR1 is SEHNR, CDR2 FQNEAQ (reference sequence). Trimming left V 4 bases short and J 5 bases short, with 7 bases between. The CDR3 is made up of 12 amino acids. The CDR3 spells CASSYDRDTQYF. The CDR3, as DNA: TGTGCCAGCAGCTACGACCGAGATACGCAGTATTTT.

This clonotype was picked up many times. The rearrangement links TRBV6-9 to TRBJ2-7, with 7 nucleotides matching TRBD2. CDR3 size: 15 residues. V gave up 3 bases and J gave up 2 bases; unmatched junction bases: 7. From germline, CDR1 is MNHGY and CDR2 SVAAGI. The CDR3 is CASSYARGIPYEQYF. The CDR3 nucleotides read TGTGCCAGCAGTTACGCGCGGGGGATTCCCTACGAGCAGTACTTC.

The chain joins TRBV9 to TRBJ1-3; D is ambiguous. V was pared by 3 bases and J by 0 bases, with 16 bases between. This CDR3 has 17 residues. Germline values: CDR1 SGDLS, CDR2 YYNGEE. For the CDR3, the DNA is TGTGCCAGCAGCGCCGAGATCCGAGGATACTCTGGAAACACCATATATTTT. Residues: CASSAEIRGYSGNTIYF.

There are a few counts of this clonotype. CDR3 DNA: TGCAGTGCCATCACGACGGGGGGGATCACTGAAGCTTTCTTT. Amino acid sequence: CSAITTGGITEAFF. The V gene is TRBV20-1, the J gene TRBJ1-1; D perhaps matches TRBD1 (5 bases). V was shortened by 6 bases and J by 4 bases, with 18 bases between the two germline ends. This CDR3 region has 14 residues. Germline values: CDR1 DFQATT, CDR2 SNEGSKA (reference sequence).

CDR3 nucleotides: TGTGCCAGCAGTTACTCTCGTCCCGGGGAGCTGTTTTTT. Translation: CASSYSRPGELFF. The gene calls are TRBV6-9 and TRBJ2-2; D is unresolved. Germline V lookup: CDR1 MNHGY, CDR2 SVAAGI. The CDR3 covers 13 residues. Between the trimmed V and J ends, which lost 3 bases and 6 bases, there was a span of 8 bases.

This clonotype was seen repeatedly, ten times or more. The V and J genes are TRBV28 and TRBJ1-2, with a tentative D call TRBD1 (5 bases). Germline CDR1 MDHEN, CDR2 SYDVKM. This CDR3 is built from 12 residues. With 9 bases removed from V and 4 bases from J, the gap between germline ends came to 12 bases. The CDR3 is CASTGRIYGYTF. The CDR3 DNA follows: TGTGCCAGTACGGGACGCATCTATGGCTACACCTTC.